The 16 T cell receptor beta chains presented below share a single source sample, sequenced in a study of shared clonotypes between healthy human individuals. This table comes from immunoSEQ multiplex PCR, and its TCRdb copy is limited to in-frame clones, with some not included. The profile shows 2 million to 2.5 million clones, 85% to 95% of them singletons. Terminally differentiated effector memory CD45RA+ cells were excluded from the naive CD8 cells, which were CD45RO-negative and positively selected for CCR7. Source material: naive CD8+ T cells sorted from blood. These receptors were taken from a man between 18 and 35 years old in good health.

The chain combines TRBV15 with TRBJ2-7; weak D call: TRBD1 (6 bases). Trimming shortened V by 1 base and J by 0 bases, and 13 bases separated the two germline ends. CDR1 and CDR2 from the germline V gene are LNHNV and YYDKDF (reference sequence). The CDR3 loop spans 16 amino acids. CDR3 loop: CATSRGSGHLSYEQYF. CDR3 bases: TGTGCCACCAGCAGAGGTTCGGGACACCTCTCCTACGAGCAGTACTTC.

The chain has TRBV7-9 and TRBJ2-7; 9 bases are a match to TRBD1. Germline V gene data show CDR1 as SEHNR and CDR2 as FQNEAQ (reference sequence). This CDR3 is built from 17 residues. The V segment lost 5 bases and the J segment 2 bases; nucleotides outside the gene matches: 13. The DNA of the CDR3 is TGTGCCAGCAGCCACCAACCCGGGACAGGGACTACCTACGAGCAGTACTTC. It yields the protein CASSHQPGTGTTYEQYF.

The chain links TRBV4-1 to TRBJ1-1; TRBD1 is a possible D gene (5 bases). V was trimmed by 4 bases and J by 7 bases, leaving 16 bases between them. This CDR3 is built from 14 residues. Looked up from germline, CDR1 is MGHRA and CDR2 is YSYEKL. The CDR3 nucleotides read TGCGCCAGCAGCCCTCGGGGCAGCTCCTTTGAAGCTTTCTTT. Protein product: CASSPRGSSFEAFF.

There are many counts of this clone. This sequence joins TRBV30 and TRBJ1-1, with D possibly being TRBD1 (5 bases). The V end was cut by 3 bases, the J end by 10 bases, with 12 bases between. CDR3 length equals 11 residues. CDR1 is GTSNPN and CDR2 is SVGIG in the germline V gene (reference sequence). CDR3 nucleotides: TGTGCCTGGAGACCAGGGCAGAGAGCTTTCTTT. Encoded protein: CAWRPGQRAFF.

The gene calls are TRBV28 and TRBJ1-6; 7 nucleotides match TRBD1. The trim removed 6 bases at V and 13 bases at J, leaving 9 bases unmatched. The CDR3 covers 13 residues. In germline, CDR1 is MDHEN, CDR2 SYDVKM. CDR3 residues: CASSPRPTGPLHF. CDR3 coding DNA: TGTGCCAGCAGCCCCAGGCCGACAGGGCCCCTCCACTTT.

The J gene is TRBJ2-1, the V gene TRBV19; D not resolved. Germline-derived CDR1 and CDR2 are LNHDA and SQIVND (reference sequence). Trimming cost V 1 base and J 0 bases, with 10 bases left between them. The CDR3 sequence is 16 residues long. CDR3 sequence: CASSIGWAASYNEQFF. The CDR3 region has the DNA TGTGCCAGTAGTATAGGGTGGGCAGCCTCCTACAATGAGCAGTTCTTC.

V gene TRBV7-7 combines with J gene TRBJ2-7; 7 nucleotides agree with TRBD1. The CDR3 length is 16 residues. CDR1 and CDR2 from the germline V gene are SSHAT and FNYEAQ (reference sequence). CDR3 sequence reads: CASPTDREDGDYEQYF. CDR3 nucleotide sequence: TGTGCTAGCCCCACAGACAGGGAAGATGGGGACTACGAGCAGTACTTC.

The chain links TRBV11-3 to TRBJ1-1, with D uncertain. The CDR3 is made up of 13 amino acids. Germline values: CDR1 SGHNT, CDR2 YENEEA. V lost 5 bases and J 4 bases, leaving 11 bases between the germline ends. CDR3 protein: CASSDTWGTEAFF. CDR3 nucleotides: TGTGCCAGCAGCGACACCTGGGGCACTGAAGCTTTCTTT.

The rearrangement joins TRBV28 to TRBJ1-3; TRBD1 matches 9 bases. Germline values: CDR1 MDHEN, CDR2 SYDVKM. V shed 5 bases, J shed 6 bases, and the junction held 8 bases outside the gene matches. The CDR3 extends over 15 amino acids. The CDR3 DNA reads as TGTGCCAGCAGTCCACAGGGGGCAGGGGTAAACACCATATATTTT. It yields the protein CASSPQGAGVNTIYF. Supplemented by reference TRBV28 and TRBJ1-3, the full variable domain reads DVKVTQSSRYLVKRTGEKVFLECVQDMDHENMFWYRQDPGLGLRLIYFSYDVKMKEKGDIPEGYSVSREKKERFSLILESASTNQTSMYLCASSPQGAGVNTIYFGEGSWLTVV.

CDR3 protein: CASGGVGLAGHEQYF. As DNA, the CDR3 is TGTGCCAGCGGGGGGGTGGGACTAGCGGGCCACGAGCAGTACTTC. The V and J genes are TRBV6-5 and TRBJ2-7, with 12 bases fitting TRBD2. The germline V gene has CDR1 MNHEY and CDR2 SVGAGI. The CDR3 consists of 15 residues. The V and J ends lost 8 bases and 5 bases, in that order; junction bases with no gene match: 10.

Turning to this clone: Other DNA sequences in this specimen translate into the identical CDR3. The chain recombines TRBV10-2 with TRBJ2-7; D remains unclear. This CDR3 has 13 residues. Germline V CDR1 and CDR2: WSHSY, SAAADI. Trimming left V 0 bases short and J 3 bases short, with 6 bases between. CDR3 region: CASSESAGYEQYF. The CDR3 region has the DNA TGCGCCAGCAGTGAGTCCGCAGGCTACGAGCAGTACTTC.

The CDR3: CASSPTSGSTGELFF. In DNA form, the CDR3 reads TGTGCCAGCAGCCCGACTAGCGGGAGCACCGGGGAGCTGTTTTTT. The chain employs TRBV9 and TRBJ2-2; TRBD2 agrees at 12 bases. V lost 4 bases to trimming and J lost 4 bases; unmatched junction nucleotides: 2. From germline, CDR1 is SGDLS and CDR2 YYNGEE. This CDR3 spans 15 amino acids.

The gene calls are TRBV4-1 and TRBJ1-1, with D possibly TRBD1 on 5 matching bases. The CDR3 has 16 residues. V was trimmed by 0 bases and J by 3 bases, leaving 14 bases between them. Germline CDR1 and CDR2: MGHRA and YSYEKL. CDR3 in amino acids: CASSQDNRQFDTEAFF. CDR3 DNA: TGCGCCAGCAGCCAAGATAACAGACAGTTCGACACTGAAGCTTTCTTT.

Comments on this clone: The identical CDR3 is also encoded by other nucleotide sequences in the sample. The CDR3 protein is CASSLVAGGSYEQYF. In nucleotides, the CDR3 is TGCGCCAGCAGCCTCGTGGCAGGGGGTTCCTACGAGCAGTACTTC. The genes are TRBV5-1 and TRBJ2-7; 7 nucleotides align to TRBD1. Germline CDR1 is SGHRS and CDR2 is YFSETQ. J was trimmed by 1 base and V by 4 bases; bases with no gene match: 8. The CDR3 spans 15 residues.

CDR3 in amino acids: CASSQSGYTEAFF. The CDR3, as DNA: TGTGCCAGCAGCCAATCAGGTTACACTGAAGCTTTCTTT. This chain joins TRBV16 and TRBJ1-1; no reliable D call. The CDR3 consists of 13 residues. V lost 0 bases and J 3 bases, leaving 5 bases between the germline ends. Per germline, CDR1 KGHSY and CDR2 FQNENV.

This sequence joins TRBV4-1 and TRBJ2-1, with D hard to call. The germline V gene has CDR1 MGHRA and CDR2 YSYEKL. This CDR3 is 14 amino acids long. V was pared by 4 bases and J by 7 bases, with 14 bases between. CDR3 nucleotide sequence: TGCGCCAGCAGCCGCTCTCTCGGTAGTAATGAGCAGTTCTTC. Translating it yields CASSRSLGSNEQFF.